One and the same sample provided the 26 T cell receptor beta chains below, sequenced in a study of beta chain features in type 1 diabetes. Overall study findings and caveats: Type 1 diabetes patients had TCRB CDR3s that were shorter (moderately but significantly so) in all four CD4+ subsets.

Investigators reverse transcribed all isolated RNA, so they sequenced expressed TCRB transcripts. Only in-frame clones appear in the TCRdb table, and some are missing; sequencing was by immunoSEQ multiplex PCR. The table has hundreds of thousands of clones, roughly 10% seen once. What these receptors recognize is not known. Input material: naive CD4+ T cells from blood. Every receptor here comes from a man aged 25 to 40 with type 1 diabetes.

This chain joins TRBV5-1 and TRBJ2-3; D is unclear. Trimming pared 5 bases from V and 0 bases from J, leaving 13 bases between. The CDR3 spans 15 residues. The germline V gene encodes CDR1 SGHRS and CDR2 YFSETQ. The CDR3 loop reads CASRKAASSTDTQYF. The CDR3 DNA follows: TGCGCCAGCAGAAAGGCGGCCTCTAGCACAGATACGCAGTATTTT.

This clone was seen a handful of times. The CDR3 region is CASSERGGGARGQYF. Here the CDR3 DNA reads TGTGCCAGCAGTGAACGCGGCGGGGGGGCAAGGGGCCAGTACTTC. The V call is TRBV6-1, the J call TRBJ2-5; 9 bases align to TRBD2. Germline V gene sequence: CDR1 MNHNS, CDR2 SASEGT. This CDR3 has 15 amino acids. The trim removed 2 bases at V and 10 bases at J, leaving 11 bases unmatched.

In this sample, this clone turned up a few times. The chain uses TRBV19 and TRBJ2-3; the D gene is possibly TRBD2 (6 bases). The CDR3 runs 16 residues. The germline V gene has CDR1 LNHDA and CDR2 SQIVND (reference sequence). The V and J ends lost 5 bases and 3 bases respectively, with 18 bases between them. The CDR3 DNA sequence: TGTGCCAGTAGTCCTAGAGGAGGGTGGGGGACAGATACGCAGTATTTT. Amino acid sequence: CASSPRGGWGTDTQYF. The entire variable domain, with the rest obtained from reference TRBV19 and TRBJ2-3, is as follows: DGGITQSPKYLFRKEGQNVTLSCEQNLNHDAMYWYRQDPGQGLRLIYYSQIVNDFQKGDIAEGYSVSREKKESFPLTVTSAQKNPTAFYLCASSPRGGWGTDTQYFGPGTRLTVL.

This clone has more than one count but fewer than ten. V usage is TRBV28 and J usage is TRBJ2-5; D is possibly TRBD2 (5 bases). This CDR3 region has 14 residues. V lost 6 bases and J 6 bases, leaving 17 bases between the germline ends. The germline gives CDR1 MDHEN, CDR2 SYDVKM. As DNA, the CDR3 is TGTGCCAGCAGCTTGGACGGACGGGGAAAGACCCAGTACTTC. Protein sequence: CASSLDGRGKTQYF.

The chain combines TRBV2 with TRBJ1-1; TRBD1 agrees at 8 bases. The CDR3 has 15 residues. V dropped 6 bases and J dropped 0; count of bases not matched to a gene: 6. The germline V gene encodes CDR1 SNHLY and CDR2 FYNNEI. This CDR3 reads CASRKGQEMNTEAFF. Written as DNA, the CDR3 is TGTGCCAGCAGAAAGGGACAGGAGATGAACACTGAAGCTTTCTTT.

This clone was found a few times. This chain links TRBV29-1 with TRBJ2-3; 8 positions agree with TRBD2. This CDR3 contains 14 residues. V was clipped by 1 base and J by 4 bases; unmatched bases: 4. From germline, CDR1 is SQVTM and CDR2 ANQGSEA. CDR3 residues: CSVEGERGSDTQYF. The CDR3 region has the DNA TGCAGCGTTGAAGGCGAGCGGGGGTCAGATACGCAGTATTTT.

This clone was counted only a few times. The V call is TRBV7-9, the J call TRBJ2-1; D is unresolved. Trimming shortened V by 9 bases and J by 4 bases, and 16 bases separated the two germline ends. The CDR3 spans 14 residues. The germline V gene has CDR1 SEHNR and CDR2 FQNEAQ (reference sequence). The CDR3 protein is CASAISIGYNEQFF. The DNA of the CDR3 is TGTGCCAGTGCAATAAGCATCGGGTACAATGAGCAGTTCTTC. The full variable domain, in which reference TRBV7-9 and TRBJ2-1 provide the parts outside the CDR3, is DTGVSQNPRHKITKRGQNVTFRCDPISEHNRLYWYRQTLGQGPEFLTYFQNEAQLEKSRLLSDRFSAERPKGSFSTLEIQRTEQGDSAMYLCASAISIGYNEQFFGPGTRLTVL.

J is TRBJ2-5 and V is TRBV5-4; 12 bases match TRBD2. Unmatched junction bases numbered 7, after V lost 5 bases and J lost 5 bases. The CDR3 has 15 residues. In germline, CDR1 is SGHNT, CDR2 YYREEE (reference sequence). The CDR3 sequence: CASRQTSGGWETQYF. Written as DNA, the CDR3 is TGTGCCAGCAGACAAACTAGCGGGGGGTGGGAGACCCAGTACTTC.

The CDR3, as DNA: TGCGCCAGCAGCCAAGTCTGGGCAGGGATGACAGATACGCAGTATTTT. Amino acid sequence: CASSQVWAGMTDTQYF. The gene calls are TRBV4-3 and TRBJ2-3; possible D gene TRBD1, 5 bases. The CDR3 has 16 residues. Germline V gene sequence: CDR1 LGHNA, CDR2 YSLEER. Trimming removed 1 base at V and 3 bases at J, with 14 bases between.

This clone was recorded a few times. The chain combines TRBV5-1 with TRBJ2-2; D is perhaps TRBD1 (5 bases). The germline V and J ends were trimmed by 4 bases and 6 bases, with 13 bases remaining between them. This CDR3 comprises 14 residues. CDR1 and CDR2 from the germline V gene are SGHRS and YFSETQ. The CDR3 region is CASSDRQTPGELFF. The CDR3 DNA follows: TGCGCCAGCAGCGACAGACAAACACCCGGGGAGCTGTTTTTT.

The chain has TRBV7-2 and TRBJ2-7, with TRBD2 matching over 11 bases. The trim removed 1 base at V and 1 base at J, leaving 3 bases unmatched. CDR1 and CDR2 from the germline V gene are SGHTA and FQGNSA. The CDR3 is 16 residues long. CDR3 protein: CASSLVSSGGSYEQYF. For the CDR3, the DNA is TGTGCCAGCAGCTTAGTCTCTAGCGGGGGGTCCTACGAGCAGTACTTC.

In its sample, this clone was seen a few times. This chain uses TRBV2 with TRBJ2-1, with 11 nucleotides matching TRBD2. This CDR3 comprises 16 residues. The V gene's germline CDR1 is SNHLY and CDR2 FYNNEI. J lost 8 bases, V lost 0 bases, and 6 bases had no gene match. CDR3 bases: TGTGCCAGCAGTGAAGCGTTAGCGGGGGGGCCGCATGAGCAGTTCTTC. It specifies CASSEALAGGPHEQFF.

This clone has only a few counts. The V gene is TRBV6-5, the J gene TRBJ1-2; D is undetermined. The CDR3 runs to 12 residues. Germline V lookup: CDR1 MNHEY, CDR2 SVGAGI. The ends were cut back, 6 bases at V and 4 bases at J, with 9 bases in the middle. The chain's CDR3 is CASRRGVYGYTF. CDR3 coding DNA: TGTGCCAGCAGGCGCGGGGTCTATGGCTACACCTTC.

The rearrangement joins TRBV5-4 to TRBJ2-1; 10 nucleotides agree with TRBD1. Germline lookup yields CDR1 SGHNT and CDR2 YYREEE (reference sequence). The CDR3 contains 16 residues. V gave up 4 bases and J gave up 6 bases; unmatched junction bases: 10. CDR3 nucleotides: TGTGCCAGCAGCATCCCCGGGACAGGGGTGGTCAATGAGCAGTTCTTC. Protein product: CASSIPGTGVVNEQFF.

This clone was seen only a few times. The chain has TRBV2 and TRBJ2-5, with D uncertain. V lost 6 bases, J lost 5 bases, and 13 bases lay in between. This CDR3 is built from 13 residues. The V gene's germline CDR1 is SNHLY and CDR2 FYNNEI. As DNA, the CDR3 is TGTGCCAGCAGGCCCCTAGTTTCGGAGACCCAGTACTTC. Its translation is CASRPLVSETQYF.

This clone was observed a single time. This chain links TRBV9 with TRBJ2-2; 11 bases are shared with TRBD1. Unmatched junction bases numbered 8, after V lost 0 bases and J lost 7 bases. The CDR3 consists of 17 residues. CDR1 SGDLS and CDR2 YYNGEE come from the germline V gene. CDR3: CASSVVGDRGTGGELFF. The CDR3 DNA follows: TGTGCCAGCAGCGTAGTAGGGGACAGGGGGACTGGCGGGGAGCTGTTTTTT. Using reference TRBV9 and TRBJ2-2 for the parts outside the CDR3, the full variable domain is DSGVTQTPKHLITATGQRVTLRCSPRSGDLSVYWYQQSLDQGLQFLIQYYNGEERAKGNILERFSAQQFPDLHSELNLSSLELGDSALYFCASSVVGDRGTGGELFFGEGSRLTVL.

The genes are TRBV5-4 and TRBJ2-6, with 7 positions matching TRBD2. The germline V gene has CDR1 SGHNT and CDR2 YYREEE (reference sequence). This CDR3 is built from 16 residues. V lost 1 base to trimming and J lost 4 bases; unmatched junction nucleotides: 5. This chain's CDR3 is CASSLNRGVGANVLTF. CDR3 nucleotides: TGTGCCAGCAGCTTGAACCGGGGGGTCGGGGCCAACGTCCTGACTTTC.

The chain couples TRBV7-9 to TRBJ2-7; the D gene is possibly TRBD2 (7 bases). Trimming stripped 5 bases from V and 2 bases from J, with 16 bases between. CDR1 and CDR2 from the germline V gene are SEHNR and FQNEAQ (reference sequence). The CDR3 has 15 amino acids. DNA of the CDR3: TGTGCCAGCAGCCTTGGCGGGGGCCTGGCCTACGAGCAGTACTTC. Residues: CASSLGGGLAYEQYF.

The rearrangement links TRBV28 to TRBJ2-1; D unclear. This CDR3 contains 12 residues. Per germline, CDR1 MDHEN and CDR2 SYDVKM. V was shortened by 2 bases and J by 10 bases, with 9 bases between the two germline ends. The CDR3 loop is CASSLRGREQFF. The CDR3 nucleotides are TGTGCCAGCAGTTTAAGAGGTAGGGAGCAGTTCTTC.

This rearrangement joins TRBV7-2 to TRBJ1-3; D uncertain. The CDR3 loop spans 14 amino acids. Germline V gene data show CDR1 as SGHTA and CDR2 as FQGNSA. Trimming shortened V by 6 bases and J by 7 bases, and 16 bases separated the two germline ends. The CDR3 sequence: CASRPTLVRNTIYF. CDR3 DNA: TGTGCCAGCAGACCTACATTGGTGAGGAACACCATATATTTT. Full variable domain (missing parts from reference TRBV7-2 and TRBJ1-3): GAGVSQSPSNKVTEKGKDVELRCDPISGHTALYWYRQSLGQGLEFLIYFQGNSAPDKSGLPSDRFSAERTGGSVSTLTIQRTQQEDSAVYLCASRPTLVRNTIYFGEGSWLTVV.

This clone has just a few counts. The CDR3 DNA reads TGTGCCAGCAGCTTTGGGGGCTTCTCCTACAATGAGCAGTTCTTC. It encodes CASSFGGFSYNEQFF. The chain links TRBV11-1 to TRBJ2-1; tentatively, D is TRBD1 (6 bases). The germline gives CDR1 SGHAT, CDR2 FQDESV (reference sequence). Trimming pared 3 bases from V and 0 bases from J, leaving 9 bases between. CDR3 length: 15 residues.

The gene calls are TRBV9 and TRBJ2-1; no definite D call. Germline CDR1 SGDLS, CDR2 YYNGEE. V was clipped by 2 bases and J by 10 bases, with 10 bases between them. The CDR3 runs 12 residues. CDR3 coding DNA: TGTGCCAGCAGCGTTAAAGGCAGGGAGCAGTTCTTC. Translating it yields CASSVKGREQFF. Full variable domain (missing parts from reference TRBV9 and TRBJ2-1): DSGVTQTPKHLITATGQRVTLRCSPRSGDLSVYWYQQSLDQGLQFLIQYYNGEERAKGNILERFSAQQFPDLHSELNLSSLELGDSALYFCASSVKGREQFFGPGTRLTVL.

This clone showed up just a few times. This chain joins TRBV30 and TRBJ2-2, with 11 positions matching TRBD2. The CDR3 has 17 amino acids. Germline trimming cut 4 bases from V and 5 bases from J; bases unmatched to any gene: 12. CDR1 and CDR2 (germline): GTSNPN, SVGIG (reference sequence). CDR3 loop: CAWKAPLAGGGTGELFF. The CDR3 DNA sequence: TGTGCCTGGAAAGCGCCGCTAGCGGGGGGCGGTACCGGGGAGCTGTTTTTT.

This clone was recorded a few times. The chain uses TRBV6-6 and TRBJ2-7; 10 positions agree with TRBD1. Germline CDR1 MNHNY, CDR2 SVGAGI (reference sequence). V lost 5 bases and J lost 7; bases outside the gene matches: 11. This CDR3 contains 15 residues. The CDR3 region has the DNA TGTGCCAGCAGTAAGCCGGGACAGGGGAGTGGGGAGCAGTACTTC. Protein: CASSKPGQGSGEQYF.

In its sample, this clone was seen a few times. V gene TRBV5-4 combines with J gene TRBJ2-7; a weak D match, TRBD2 (7 bases). The CDR3 runs to 13 residues. Germline V gene lookup returns CDR1 SGHNT and CDR2 YYREEE (reference sequence). The CDR3 nucleotides read TGTGCTACGGGGGGCTATAGCTCCTACGAGCAGTACTTC. Translation gives CATGGYSSYEQYF.

The V gene is TRBV2, the J gene TRBJ2-3; possibly TRBD1 for D (5 bases). V lost 8 bases and J 0 bases, leaving 12 bases between the germline ends. Germline lookup yields CDR1 SNHLY and CDR2 FYNNEI. The CDR3 extends over 14 amino acids. CDR3 amino acids: CASVGQLSTDTQYF. In nucleotides, the CDR3 is TGTGCCAGCGTGGGGCAACTTAGCACAGATACGCAGTATTTT.